Following are 18 T cell receptor beta chains from one sample sequenced in a study of T-cell reconstitution after alpha-beta-depleted transplantation in children. Unique molecular identifiers were incorporated during preparation of the TCRbeta library. TCRdb used MiXCR to reprocess the PCR reads, holding one entry per CDR3 protein. The sample shows 95,000 to 150,000 distinct CDR3 sequences, under 25% of them seen only once. Sequencing used PBMCs, mostly from graft donor cells, obtained 180 days after TCRalphabeta/CD19-depleted stem cell transplant. The receptors here all came from a male patient between 2 and 9 years old who had a stem cell transplant for chronic granulomatous disease, so the T cells may come from the graft donor.

This chain joins TRBV7-8 and TRBJ2-6, with 14 bases matching TRBD2. Looked up from germline, CDR1 is SGHVS and CDR2 is FQNEAQ. Trimming removed 5 bases from V and 3 bases from J; junction bases left unmatched: 6. CDR3 length: 18 amino acids. For the CDR3, the DNA is TGTGCCAGCAGCCAACGACTAGCGGGAGGGTTTGGGGCCAACGTCCTGACTTTC. Encoded protein: CASSQRLAGGFGANVLTF.

This clonotype has a handful of counts. The chain carries TRBV29-1 and TRBJ2-3; 8 bases are a match to TRBD1. V shed 6 bases and J 3 bases; nucleotides not matched to a gene: 17. The CDR3 contains 17 residues. Germline CDR1 SQVTM, CDR2 ANQGSEA. The CDR3 nucleotides read TGCAGCGTGCCCATATATAAGGACAGGGTCAGTACAGATACGCAGTATTTT. Its protein product is CSVPIYKDRVSTDTQYF.

Concerning this clonotype: This sequence may be a read error, since a much larger clone differs from it by one base. The chain couples TRBV29-1 to TRBJ2-7, with 13 bases identical to TRBD2. CDR3 length equals 15 residues. V lost 5 bases and J lost 5; bases outside the gene matches: 9. Germline V CDR1 and CDR2: SQVTM, ANQGSEA. The CDR3 sequence is CSVSMWTSGGNEQYF. The CDR3 DNA is TGCAGCGTTTCAATGTGGACTAGCGGGGGTAACGAGCAGTACTTC.

The chain recombines TRBV20-1 with TRBJ1-5; D gene ambiguous. The CDR3 runs to 13 residues. Germline lookup yields CDR1 DFQATT and CDR2 SNEGSKA (reference sequence). The germline V and J ends were trimmed by 4 bases and 5 bases, with 12 bases remaining between them. CDR3 protein: CSAKLGRDQPQHF. The CDR3 DNA reads TGCAGTGCTAAATTGGGCAGAGATCAGCCCCAGCATTTT.

This clonotype showed up just a few times. The rearrangement links TRBV7-8 to TRBJ1-5, with D possibly being TRBD1 (5 bases). Germline-derived CDR1 and CDR2 are SGHVS and FQNEAQ. Trimming took 0 bases from V and 11 from J, leaving 11 bases between them. This CDR3 is built from 13 residues. The CDR3 region has the DNA TGTGCCAGCAGCTTAGCGGGACGGTCTTCCCAGCATTTT. Translating it yields CASSLAGRSSQHF.

The chain is built from TRBV5-4 and TRBJ1-1, with D unclear. The CDR3 is 14 amino acids. Germline V gives CDR1 SGHNT, CDR2 YYREEE (reference sequence). V was shortened by 2 bases and J by 0 bases, with 8 bases between the two germline ends. The CDR3 reads CASSFEGMNTEAFF. The CDR3 region has the DNA TGTGCCAGCAGCTTCGAGGGCATGAACACTGAAGCTTTCTTT.

This clonotype was observed a few times. The chain couples TRBV15 to TRBJ1-2, with unresolved D. V lost 0 bases and J 3 bases, leaving 8 bases between the germline ends. CDR3 length: 14 residues. Germline-derived CDR1 and CDR2 are LNHNV and YYDKDF (reference sequence). CDR3 loop: CATSREMGDYGYTF. CDR3 nucleotide sequence: TGTGCCACCAGCAGAGAAATGGGCGACTATGGCTACACCTTC.

This clonotype was recorded many times. CDR3 sequence: CASSTRYTTGGVTDTQYF. The CDR3 coding sequence is TGTGCCAGCAGCACCCGATATACGACAGGGGGAGTCACAGATACGCAGTATTTT. The V gene is TRBV5-5, the J gene TRBJ2-3, with 9 bases fitting TRBD1. This CDR3 has 18 residues. After removal of 4 bases from V and 2 bases from J, the junction contained 14 bases not matched to a gene. Germline V gene lookup returns CDR1 SGHKS and CDR2 YYEKEE (reference sequence).

The chain recombines TRBV27 with TRBJ2-7; 13 bases are shared with TRBD2. Germline V gene lookup returns CDR1 MNHEY and CDR2 SMNVEV (reference sequence). The CDR3 totals 16 residues. V was pared by 0 bases and J by 7 bases, with 6 bases of the junction left unmatched. The CDR3 DNA reads TGTGCCAGCAGTTTATCGGGACTAGCGGGACGAGGGGAGCAGTACTTC. It encodes CASSLSGLAGRGEQYF.

This clonotype was observed a few times. The chain carries TRBV20-1 and TRBJ2-1, with 13 bases identical to TRBD2. The CDR3 covers 17 residues. Trimming cost V 4 bases and J 5 bases; bases outside gene matches: 11. Germline loops: CDR1 DFQATT, CDR2 SNEGSKA (reference sequence). DNA of the CDR3: TGCAGTGCTACCTCCGGGACTAGCGGGGTATTCGACAATGAGCAGTTCTTC. Translating gives CSATSGTSGVFDNEQFF.

The J gene is TRBJ2-3, the V gene TRBV10-3; no firm D call. Germline values: CDR1 ENHRY, CDR2 SYGVKD. This CDR3 is built from 14 residues. V was shortened by 4 bases and J by 4 bases, with 12 bases between the two germline ends. CDR3 loop: CAISGGGFPDTQYF. The CDR3 DNA follows: TGTGCCATCAGTGGCGGTGGGTTTCCAGATACGCAGTATTTT.

This clonotype has just a few counts. The CDR3 nucleotides are TGCAGTGCTAGACGGGGGCTAGCGGGGCTAGCCAAAAACATTCAGTACTTC. This gives the protein CSARRGLAGLAKNIQYF. The V call is TRBV20-1, the J call TRBJ2-4; 9 bases are a match to TRBD2. V trimming: 2 bases; J trimming: 0 bases; junction bases outside the gene matches: 8. CDR3 length: 17 amino acids. In germline, CDR1 is DFQATT, CDR2 SNEGSKA (reference sequence).

The chain has TRBV9 and TRBJ2-3; D is unclear. This CDR3 has 14 residues. CDR1 is SGDLS, CDR2 YYNGEE, per germline. Trimming pared 0 bases from V and 0 bases from J, leaving 5 bases between. CDR3 protein: CASSVGSSTDTQYF. Here the CDR3 DNA reads TGTGCCAGCAGCGTAGGTTCCAGCACAGATACGCAGTATTTT.

The chain links TRBV29-1 to TRBJ2-5, with a weak D call TRBD2 (6 bases). Germline V gives CDR1 SQVTM, CDR2 ANQGSEA. This CDR3 is 14 amino acids long. V was clipped by 4 bases and J by 5 bases, with 17 bases between them. The CDR3 DNA reads as TGCAGCGTTGGTTGGCGGGATGGGGTGGAGACCCAGTACTTC. Translating gives CSVGWRDGVETQYF.

The chain recombines TRBV20-1 with TRBJ2-7; 12 nucleotides match TRBD2. The CDR3 loop spans 19 amino acids. Trimming removed 0 bases from V and 0 bases from J; junction bases left unmatched: 12. Germline assignment: CDR1 DFQATT and CDR2 SNEGSKA (reference sequence). DNA for the CDR3: TGCAGTGCTAGAGAAAAGACACTAGCGGGGGGCCGGAGCTCCTACGAGCAGTACTTC. Amino acids: CSAREKTLAGGRSSYEQYF.

The CDR3 nucleotides are TGTGCCAGCAGCCCGGCTGCTGGGGCCAACGTCCTGACTTTC. It yields the protein CASSPAAGANVLTF. The J gene is TRBJ2-6, the V gene TRBV7-2; no clear D. Germline assignment: CDR1 SGHTA and CDR2 FQGNSA. V was shortened by 5 bases and J by 2 bases, with 7 bases between the two germline ends. The CDR3 runs to 14 residues.

This clonotype was counted a few times. The chain links TRBV29-1 to TRBJ2-3, with 7 bases aligning to TRBD2. The V gene end was trimmed by 3 bases and the J gene end by 0 bases; junction bases not matched to a gene: 9. The CDR3 has 16 amino acids. Germline V lookup: CDR1 SQVTM, CDR2 ANQGSEA. In DNA form, the CDR3 reads TGCAGCGTTGAGGGGGAGCGGGGTCGCAGCACAGATACGCAGTATTTT. Its translation: CSVEGERGRSTDTQYF.

This clonotype was detected only a few times. The J gene is TRBJ2-7, the V gene TRBV15, with 9 positions matching TRBD1. This CDR3 has 14 residues. Germline loops: CDR1 LNHNV, CDR2 YYDKDF (reference sequence). The junction had 4 bases not matched to a gene; V was cut back by 5 bases and J by 2 bases. The CDR3 spells CATSSRTGAYEQYF. The DNA for the CDR3 is TGTGCCACCAGCTCGCGGACAGGGGCCTACGAGCAGTACTTC.